This TCR beta chain derives from a study of blood T cell repertoires in COVID-19. Study in general: There were acute and convalescent COVID-19 samples, and they came from the United States, Italy and Spain. Sources were T cells, B-cell-depleted T cells, or PBMCs; the material itself was cDNA or gDNA.

Assignment of participants to cohorts was predicated upon participant-reported clinical history. Exposed study participants had met a COVID-19 case within 2 weeks before entry. The protocol was immunoSEQ multiplex PCR, while the TCRdb copy is restricted to in-frame clones and leaves out a portion. The table lists about 200,000 clones, 65% to 90% of them singletons. Germline V gene data show CDR1 as SGHRS and CDR2 as YFSETQ. J was trimmed by 2 bases and V by 0 bases; bases with no gene match: 4. CDR3 size: 16 residues. This receptor was obtained from a woman aged 25 to 39 who had been exposed to COVID-19. Sequencing used PBMCs or T cells enriched from blood (not recorded which). The chain links TRBV5-1 to TRBJ2-5; 10 bases match TRBD2. The CDR3, as DNA: TGCGCCAGCAGCTTGGCTGCTAGCGGGGGACAAGAGACCCAGTACTTC. Translating it yields CASSLAASGGQETQYF.